Below, one T cell receptor beta chain is given with its context. Its antigen is not identified. This specimen comes from a study of T cells in Graves' hyperthyroidism and ophthalmopathy. Study results and caveats: Classification by a 13 V-J model distinguished ophthalmopathy from stable hyperthyroidism.

Germline V gene lookup returns CDR1 SEHNR and CDR2 FQNEAQ (reference sequence). V dropped 5 bases and J dropped 8 bases, with 15 bases sitting between them. The CDR3 spans 14 residues. Using RNA transcripts as the source, TCR beta CDR3 regions were amplified. The primer set for the first-round RT-PCR of the TCR CDR3 was HTBI. Each CDR3 protein is one row after TCRdb ran MiXCR on the multiplex PCR reads. The sample has about 530,000 distinct CDR3 sequences; about 15% are singletons. The sequence was obtained from a woman younger than 35 with Graves' ophthalmopathy. Sequencing input: blood. The rearrangement links TRBV7-9 to TRBJ1-4; D not resolved. The CDR3 DNA sequence: TGTGCCAGCAGCCCACCAAGTTGGCGGGAAAAACTGTTTTTT. Translated: CASSPPSWREKLFF.